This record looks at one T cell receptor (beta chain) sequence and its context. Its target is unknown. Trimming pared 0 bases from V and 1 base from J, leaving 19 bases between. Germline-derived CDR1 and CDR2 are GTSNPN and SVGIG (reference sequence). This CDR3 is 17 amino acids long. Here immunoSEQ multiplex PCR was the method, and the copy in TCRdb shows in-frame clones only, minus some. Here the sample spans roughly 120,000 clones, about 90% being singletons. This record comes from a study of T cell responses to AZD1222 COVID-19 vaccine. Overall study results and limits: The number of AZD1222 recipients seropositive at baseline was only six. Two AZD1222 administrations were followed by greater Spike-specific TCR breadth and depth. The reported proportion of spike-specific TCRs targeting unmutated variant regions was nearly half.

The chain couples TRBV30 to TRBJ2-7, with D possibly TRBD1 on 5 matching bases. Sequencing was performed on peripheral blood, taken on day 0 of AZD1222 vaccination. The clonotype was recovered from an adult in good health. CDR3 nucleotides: TGTGCCTGGAGTGTATTAGGGTTGGGGCTAAGGTCCTACGAGCAGTACTTC. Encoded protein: CAWSVLGLGLRSYEQYF.